The present TCR beta chain was sequenced within a study of vaccination and CD4 T cells after COVID-19 (dated by TCRdb to between 2022 and 2023). About the full investigation: Convalescent patients had a positive SARS-CoV-2 result on nasal swab PCR, and of these patients, nine had mild disease and one had severe disease. Post-COVID blood samples were collected from convalescent patients a median of approximately 93 days after diagnosis, with a range of roughly 30 to 161 days. Participants got two doses of the Pfizer-BioNTech BNT162b2 vaccine (n=8) or two doses of the Moderna mRNA-1273 vaccine (n=2). Post-vaccine blood samples were taken a median of around 70 days after the second vaccine dose, with a range of about 13 to 250 days. The convalescent cohort comprised six males and four females, including two Hispanic individuals, seven Caucasians, two Asians and one multiracial person. In 10 COVID-19 convalescent patients and 4 infection-naive healthy vaccine recipients, researchers compared the spike-specific CD4+ TCR repertoire from before mRNA vaccination with the repertoire from after. Overlapping spike peptide pools from SARS-CoV-2 and from the common cold coronaviruses HCoV-NL63, HCoV-OC43 and HCoV-229E were used as culture stimuli. Control cultures used a CEFX viral epitope pool as positive control, an HIV-1 Nef peptide pool as negative control, or no peptide. What the authors observed across the whole study: Of the vaccine-specific clones in convalescent patients, 304 of 307, or nearly all, reacted only to SARS-CoV-2 spike and did not cross-react with common cold coronaviruses. An increase in the median number of SARS-CoV-2-reactive clonotypes from some 20 after infection to a few dozen after vaccination was observed, but the change was not found to be significant. In convalescent patients, a median 86.3% of post-vaccine SARS-CoV-2-reactive clones were detected only after vaccination, and vaccine-specific priming was suggested by this finding. Only a relatively small number of convalescent patients were included in the study, and early timepoints following natural infection were not analyzed.

Library prep was done by PCR. DNA from cultured CD4+ T cells was subjected to TCR sequencing with the Oncomine TCR Beta short-read assay at the Johns Hopkins FTIC core. The QIAamp micro DNA kit was used to extract genomic DNA from the cultured CD4+ T cells. Oncomine TCR Beta libraries from cultured CD4+ T cells were pooled with unique dual indexes and sequenced on an Illumina iSeq 100. The authors' analysis ran thus. Non-productive sequences were filtered out, and CDR3s that did not start with C, did not end with F or W, or were shorter than 7 amino acids were discarded. The MANAFEST web application was used to identify antigen-specific clonotypes by comparing peptide-stimulated wells against reference wells and other culture wells. To be called positive, a clone needed an FDR below 0.05, an odds ratio above 5, and a productive frequency above 0.1% in at least two of three replicate wells. A clonotype counted as cross-reactive if it showed significant expansion both in the SARS-CoV-2 spike wells and in at least one common cold coronavirus spike condition. CDR3 homology was assessed with Levenshtein distances (stringdist) and unrooted phylogenetic trees (ape) in R version 3.6.1. TCRdb reanalyzed the raw reads on its own, using fastp at Q25 for trimming and MiXCR for clone calling, and kept in-frame beta chains. Rows with one shared CDR3 protein collapse into an entry with the most common genes and DNA. TCRdb's processing, not the authors' own work, is the source of the V and J calls. The sample contains over 10,000 distinct CDR3 sequences, approximately 53% of them found a single time. The top ten hold roughly 27% of the sample.

The sample's treatment or condition, from its label and the paper: 10-day PBMC culture with coronavirus spike peptide pools or control peptides (ViraFEST assay). The ViraFEST assay, used in the study, expanded antigen-specific T cells with peptide pools and then identified the expanded clonotypes through TCR sequencing. Positive SARS-CoV-2 PCR tests in the convalescent patients dated from March to December 2020, before Alpha, Beta and Delta variants emerged in the United States. Each well held around 2.1 million PBMCs cultured with 10 ug/ml peptide pools in IMDM containing roughly 4.7% human AB serum and roughly 9 IU/ml IL-2. On days 3 and 7, half of the culture medium was replaced with fresh IL-2-containing medium. CD4+ T cells were isolated after about nine days of culture through negative selection using the EasySep CD4+ T cell isolation kit. PBMCs were separated from whole blood using Ficoll-Paque Plus gradient centrifugation and then either used fresh or cryopreserved at -140C. Each culture condition was generally run in triplicate wells.

V loses 3 bases at its end and J loses 5 bases; junction bases beyond the gene matches: 15. Per the germline V gene, MDHEN is the CDR1 and SYDVKM is the CDR2. There are 18 amino acids in the CDR3, from cysteine to phenylalanine inclusive. Of the read, only the CDR3 DNA is kept; its 54 bases are in frame from base 1. Remarks on this clonotype: No cognate antigen has been identified for it. Base quality data are lacking; no much larger clone is found one base away.

The material sequenced was CD4+ T cells from blood, cultured in vitro. This clonotype was sampled from a human donor who had recovered from COVID-19. The chain employs TRBV28 and TRBJ2-1, and TRBD2 aligns with 8 junction nucleotides. The CDR3 amino acid sequence is: CASSLFPQRESTHNEQFF. The sequence in DNA is TGTGCCAGCAGTTTGTTCCCCCAGCGGGAGTCGACGCACAATGAGCAGTTCTTC.